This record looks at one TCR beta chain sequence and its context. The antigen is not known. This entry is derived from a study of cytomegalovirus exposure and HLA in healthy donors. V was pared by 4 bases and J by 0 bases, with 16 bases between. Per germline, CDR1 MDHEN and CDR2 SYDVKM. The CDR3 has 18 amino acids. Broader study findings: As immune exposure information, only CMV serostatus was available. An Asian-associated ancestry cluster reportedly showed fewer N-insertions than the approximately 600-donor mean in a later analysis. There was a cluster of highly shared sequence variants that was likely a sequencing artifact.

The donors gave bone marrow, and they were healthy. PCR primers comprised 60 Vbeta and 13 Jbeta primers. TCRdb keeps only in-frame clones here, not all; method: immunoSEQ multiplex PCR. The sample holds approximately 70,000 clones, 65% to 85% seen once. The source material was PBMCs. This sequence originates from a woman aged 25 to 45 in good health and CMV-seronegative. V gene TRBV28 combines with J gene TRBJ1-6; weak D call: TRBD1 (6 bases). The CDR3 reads CASSWDNERSSYNSPLHF. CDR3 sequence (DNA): TGTGCCAGCAGTTGGGACAATGAAAGGAGCTCCTATAATTCACCCCTCCACTTT.